This passage covers 23 T cell receptor beta chains from one sample sequenced in a study of T cell responses to AZD1222 COVID-19 vaccine. The repertoire was sequenced with immunoSEQ multiplex PCR; TCRdb's copy has only in-frame clones and lacks some. The table lists around 160,000 clones, about nine tenths of them singletons. This specimen was peripheral blood, taken on day 0 of AZD1222 vaccination. These receptors all come from an adult in good health.

This clone came up a few times. The rearrangement uses TRBV19 and TRBJ1-2, with 10 bases that match TRBD1. The CDR3 runs 12 residues. The V gene's germline CDR1 is LNHDA and CDR2 SQIVND (reference sequence). The V gene end was trimmed by 8 bases and the J gene end by 4 bases; junction bases not matched to a gene: 1. CDR3: CASWTGGYGYTF. The CDR3 nucleotides are TGTGCCAGTTGGACAGGGGGCTATGGCTACACCTTC.

The CDR3 nucleotides read TGTGCCAGTAGTGCCTGGACAGGTGGTACCTTTAACACTGAAGCTTTCTTT. Protein sequence: CASSAWTGGTFNTEAFF. The V gene is TRBV19, the J gene TRBJ1-1; 7 bases align to TRBD1. CDR3 length: 17 amino acids. The germline V gene encodes CDR1 LNHDA and CDR2 SQIVND (reference sequence). V was clipped by 5 bases and J by 2 bases; unmatched bases: 14.

V gene TRBV2 combines with J gene TRBJ2-7; no definite D call. The CDR3 has 11 residues. V shed 4 bases and J shed 5 bases, with 6 bases lying between them. The germline V gene has CDR1 SNHLY and CDR2 FYNNEI. This CDR3 is CASSGFNEQYF. CDR3 nucleotides: TGTGCCAGCAGTGGTTTCAACGAGCAGTACTTC.

Regarding this clone: The sample carries other DNA sequences with the same CDR3. This chain joins TRBV24-1 and TRBJ1-2; D remains unclear. The germline V and J ends were trimmed by 4 bases and 2 bases, with 10 bases remaining between them. The CDR3 length is 14 residues. Germline V lookup: CDR1 KGHDR, CDR2 SFDVKD. CDR3 loop: CATSDSRGNYGYTF. Here the CDR3 DNA reads TGTGCCACCAGTGACTCTCGAGGGAACTATGGCTACACCTTC.

The chain recombines TRBV28 with TRBJ1-2; 8 bases agree with TRBD1. CDR1 is MDHEN, CDR2 SYDVKM, per germline. The CDR3 is 16 residues long. V shed 7 bases and J 4 bases; nucleotides not matched to a gene: 14. Here the CDR3 DNA reads TGTGCCAGCACCGAATCCACCGGGACAGGAGCCTATGGCTACACCTTC. It codes for CASTESTGTGAYGYTF.

The chain is built from TRBV5-1 and TRBJ1-2; TRBD1 is a possible D gene (5 bases). V was clipped by 2 bases and J by 8 bases, with 13 bases between them. The CDR3 covers 13 residues. Germline CDR1 and CDR2: SGHRS and YFSETQ. The CDR3 DNA is TGCGCCAGCAGCTTCAACGGGGGGGTCGGCTACACCTTC. Translating it yields CASSFNGGVGYTF.

A single count supports this clone. The chain is built from TRBV7-2 and TRBJ1-5; D gene uncertain. CDR1 is SGHTA, CDR2 FQGNSA, per germline. V lost 6 bases, J lost 0 bases, and 9 bases lay in between. This CDR3 is 14 amino acids long. CDR3 in amino acids: CASRDIDSNQPQHF. The CDR3 nucleotides are TGTGCCAGCAGAGACATAGATAGCAATCAGCCCCAGCATTTT.

The rearrangement joins TRBV7-2 to TRBJ1-4, with D possibly TRBD1 on 5 matching bases. Germline V CDR1 and CDR2: SGHTA, FQGNSA. With 5 bases removed from V and 6 bases from J, the gap between germline ends came to 13 bases. The CDR3 is 14 amino acids. CDR3 nucleotides: TGTGCCAGCAGCACCGGGACTCCCGATGAAAAACTGTTTTTT. As protein: CASSTGTPDEKLFF. Full variable domain (outside the CDR3, taken from reference TRBV7-2 and TRBJ1-4): GAGVSQSPSNKVTEKGKDVELRCDPISGHTALYWYRQSLGQGLEFLIYFQGNSAPDKSGLPSDRFSAERTGGSVSTLTIQRTQQEDSAVYLCASSTGTPDEKLFFGSGTQLSVL.

The chain uses TRBV20-1 and TRBJ2-3; D may correspond to TRBD1 or TRBD2 (5 bases each). V was clipped by 5 bases and J by 4 bases, with 7 bases between them. The CDR3 sequence is 11 residues long. CDR1 and CDR2 (germline): DFQATT, SNEGSKA (reference sequence). The CDR3 bases are TGCAGTGCTGGGACCCCAGATACGCAGTATTTT. This codes for CSAGTPDTQYF.

The J gene is TRBJ1-1, the V gene TRBV4-2; D unresolved. Germline loops: CDR1 LGHNA, CDR2 YNFKEQ. V shed 3 bases and J shed 1 base, with 9 bases lying between them. This CDR3 contains 14 residues. CDR3 DNA sequence: TGTGCCAGCAGCCACGGCGGGGAGAACACTGAAGCTTTCTTT. Translating gives CASSHGGENTEAFF.

V is TRBV6-5 and J is TRBJ1-1; the D is unclear. CDR1 is MNHEY and CDR2 is SVGAGI in the germline V gene. The V and J ends lost 10 bases and 4 bases respectively, with 16 bases between them. This CDR3 is built from 13 residues. The DNA for the CDR3 is TGTGCCATCACCGAGGGCAGCGCCACTGAAGCTTTCTTT. Amino acids: CAITEGSATEAFF.

This chain links TRBV18 with TRBJ1-4, with 7 positions matching TRBD1. Germline CDR1 is KGHSH and CDR2 is LQKENI. This CDR3 has 14 amino acids. Trimming cost V 5 bases and J 8 bases; bases outside gene matches: 8. CDR3 sequence reads: CASSSGGGEEKLFF. The CDR3 DNA reads TGTGCCAGCTCATCAGGAGGGGGCGAAGAAAAACTGTTTTTT.

This clone was seen a handful of times. J is TRBJ1-2 and V is TRBV6-6; 7 bases agree with TRBD1. V shed 5 bases, J shed 4 bases, and the junction held 28 bases outside the gene matches. The CDR3 has 21 amino acids. In germline, CDR1 is MNHNY, CDR2 SVGAGI (reference sequence). CDR3 coding DNA: TGTGCCAGCAGTCTACGTTTTCTCGGTCCGGGACAGAGTTATTTTTTCTATGGCTACACCTTC. Translating it yields CASSLRFLGPGQSYFFYGYTF.

This clone was picked up one time. The chain joins TRBV7-9 to TRBJ2-3, with 11 positions matching TRBD2. The CDR3 consists of 16 residues. The V and J ends lost 6 bases and 1 base, in that order; junction bases with no gene match: 6. Germline V lookup: CDR1 SEHNR, CDR2 FQNEAQ (reference sequence). DNA for the CDR3: TGTGCCAGCAGGCGAGTACTAGCGGGGGGCACAGATACGCAGTATTTT. This translates into CASRRVLAGGTDTQYF. The whole variable domain, remainder taken from reference TRBV7-9 and TRBJ2-3, is DTGVSQNPRHKITKRGQNVTFRCDPISEHNRLYWYRQTLGQGPEFLTYFQNEAQLEKSRLLSDRFSAERPKGSFSTLEIQRTEQGDSAMYLCASRRVLAGGTDTQYFGPGTRLTVL.

The chain joins TRBV19 to TRBJ2-4; D perhaps matches TRBD2 (5 bases). Germline V lookup: CDR1 LNHDA, CDR2 SQIVND (reference sequence). The CDR3 has 15 residues. V was trimmed by 6 bases and J by 0 bases, leaving 12 bases between them. CDR3 nucleotides: TGTGCCAGTAGCCCTAGCAGTTTAGCCAAAAACATTCAGTACTTC. Its protein product is CASSPSSLAKNIQYF.

This clone was seen just once. The V gene is TRBV19, the J gene TRBJ2-2; TRBD1 aligns across 9 bases. The CDR3 is 15 residues long. Germline V CDR1 and CDR2: LNHDA, SQIVND (reference sequence). Trimming at V came to 3 bases and at J to 3 bases, leaving 2 bases not matched to a gene. The DNA of the CDR3 is TGTGCCAGTAGTATGACAGGGGGAGACACCGGGGAGCTGTTTTTT. It translates to CASSMTGGDTGELFF. The variable domain in full, completed from reference TRBV19 and TRBJ2-2, reads DGGITQSPKYLFRKEGQNVTLSCEQNLNHDAMYWYRQDPGQGLRLIYYSQIVNDFQKGDIAEGYSVSREKKESFPLTVTSAQKNPTAFYLCASSMTGGDTGELFFGEGSRLTVL.

This chain uses TRBV19 with TRBJ2-5; unclear D gene. This CDR3 has 11 amino acids. V lost 8 bases and J lost 7, with 11 bases in between. Per the germline V gene, CDR1 is LNHDA and CDR2 is SQIVND (reference sequence). CDR3 bases: TGTGCCAGTGGCTCCCCAGGGACCCAGTACTTC. It codes for CASGSPGTQYF.

This chain connects TRBV25-1 to TRBJ1-1; tentatively, D is TRBD1 (5 bases). Between the trimmed V and J ends, which lost 2 bases and 5 bases, there was a span of 18 bases. The germline gives CDR1 MGHDK, CDR2 SYGVNS. CDR3 size: 16 residues. The CDR3 is CASSELARVGRTEAFF. The DNA of the CDR3 is TGTGCCAGCAGTGAACTCGCTCGAGTGGGACGGACTGAAGCTTTCTTT.

V usage is TRBV21-1 and J usage is TRBJ1-1. TRBV21-1 is classified as a pseudogene. The CDR3 runs 16 residues. Here the CDR3 DNA reads TGTGCCAGCAGCAAAATAACACCGAGGGGGGTTTCTGAAGCTTTCTTT. Protein: CASSKITPRGVSEAFF.

The chain has TRBV9 and TRBJ2-1, with 11 bases matching TRBD2. Per germline, CDR1 SGDLS and CDR2 YYNGEE. The CDR3 consists of 15 residues. The ends lost 0 bases at V and 9 bases at J; junction bases unmatched: 5. The CDR3 here is CASSVVSGGASEQFF. The DNA of the CDR3 is TGTGCCAGCAGCGTAGTTAGCGGGGGGGCTAGTGAGCAGTTCTTC.

The V call is TRBV28, the J call TRBJ1-2; weak D call: TRBD1 (5 bases). The V end lost 7 bases, the J end lost 4 bases, and 16 bases lay between the germline ends. The CDR3 has 14 amino acids. The V gene's germline CDR1 is MDHEN and CDR2 SYDVKM. The CDR3 is CASTPGQGGYGYTF. DNA of the CDR3: TGTGCCAGCACCCCTGGCCAGGGAGGCTATGGCTACACCTTC.

This chain joins TRBV7-2 and TRBJ1-2; D gene ambiguous. Germline loops: CDR1 SGHTA, CDR2 FQGNSA. The CDR3 loop spans 15 amino acids. V dropped 0 bases and J dropped 8 bases, with 16 bases sitting between them. CDR3 bases: TGTGCCAGCAGCTTAGCTCAGATAGGGATGGGCGGCTACACCTTC. Protein: CASSLAQIGMGGYTF.

There are a few counts of this clone. The CDR3 is CASRNRGLNTGELFF. In DNA, the CDR3 is TGTGCCAGCAGGAATAGAGGACTTAACACCGGGGAGCTGTTTTTT. This sequence joins TRBV6-5 and TRBJ2-2; D possibly corresponds to TRBD2 (5 bases). CDR3 length: 15 residues. The V and J ends lost 6 bases and 2 bases respectively, with 13 bases between them. Germline values: CDR1 MNHEY, CDR2 SVGAGI.